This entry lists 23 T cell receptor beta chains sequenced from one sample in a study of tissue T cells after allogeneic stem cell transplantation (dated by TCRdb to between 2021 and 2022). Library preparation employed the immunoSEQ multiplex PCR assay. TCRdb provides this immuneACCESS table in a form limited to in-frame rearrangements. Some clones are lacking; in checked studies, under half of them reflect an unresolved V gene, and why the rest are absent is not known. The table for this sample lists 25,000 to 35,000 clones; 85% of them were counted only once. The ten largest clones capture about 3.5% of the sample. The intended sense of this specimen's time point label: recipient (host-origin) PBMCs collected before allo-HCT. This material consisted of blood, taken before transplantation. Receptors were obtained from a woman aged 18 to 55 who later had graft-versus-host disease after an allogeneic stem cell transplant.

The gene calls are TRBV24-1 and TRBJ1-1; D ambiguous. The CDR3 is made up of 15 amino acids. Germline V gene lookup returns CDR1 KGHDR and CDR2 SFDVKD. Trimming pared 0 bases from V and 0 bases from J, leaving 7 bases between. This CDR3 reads CATSDLGSLNTEAFF. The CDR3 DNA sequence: TGTGCCACCAGTGATTTGGGCAGCTTGAACACTGAAGCTTTCTTT.

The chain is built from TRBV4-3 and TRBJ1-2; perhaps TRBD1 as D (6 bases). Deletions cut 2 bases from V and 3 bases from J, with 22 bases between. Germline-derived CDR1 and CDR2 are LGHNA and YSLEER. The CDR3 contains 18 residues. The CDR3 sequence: CASSQIFRGLFVDYGYTF. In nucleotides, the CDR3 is TGCGCCAGCAGCCAAATTTTCAGGGGTCTCTTTGTCGACTATGGCTACACCTTC.

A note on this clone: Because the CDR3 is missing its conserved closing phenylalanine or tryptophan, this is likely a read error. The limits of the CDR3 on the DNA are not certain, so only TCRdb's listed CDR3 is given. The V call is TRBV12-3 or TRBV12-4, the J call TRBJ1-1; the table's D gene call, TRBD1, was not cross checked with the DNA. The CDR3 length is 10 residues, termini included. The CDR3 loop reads CASSLAGQNP.

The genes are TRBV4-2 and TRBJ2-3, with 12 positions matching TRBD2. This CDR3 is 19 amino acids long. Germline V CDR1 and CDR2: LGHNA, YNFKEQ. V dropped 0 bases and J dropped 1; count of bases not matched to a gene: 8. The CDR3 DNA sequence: TGTGCCAGCAGCCAAGAATTACAGCTAGCGGGGGGGCGCACAGATACGCAGTATTTT. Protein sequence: CASSQELQLAGGRTDTQYF.

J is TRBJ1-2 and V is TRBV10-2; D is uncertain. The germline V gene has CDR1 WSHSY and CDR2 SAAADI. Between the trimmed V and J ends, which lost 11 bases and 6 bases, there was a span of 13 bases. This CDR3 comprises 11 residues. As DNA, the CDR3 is TGCGCCTCAGCTCTCGGGGATGGCTACACCTTC. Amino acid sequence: CASALGDGYTF.

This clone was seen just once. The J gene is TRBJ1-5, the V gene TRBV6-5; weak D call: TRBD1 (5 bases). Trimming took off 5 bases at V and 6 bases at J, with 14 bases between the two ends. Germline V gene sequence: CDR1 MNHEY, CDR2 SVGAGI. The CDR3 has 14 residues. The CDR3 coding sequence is TGTGCCAGCAGTCCTATCCCAGGGAGTCAGCCCCAGCATTTT. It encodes CASSPIPGSQPQHF.

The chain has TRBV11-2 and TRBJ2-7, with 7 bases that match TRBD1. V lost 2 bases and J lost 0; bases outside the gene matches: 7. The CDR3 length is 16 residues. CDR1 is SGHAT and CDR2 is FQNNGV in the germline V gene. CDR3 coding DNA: TGTGCCAGCAGCTTACCCGGGACAGCCAACTCCTACGAGCAGTACTTC. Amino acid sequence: CASSLPGTANSYEQYF.

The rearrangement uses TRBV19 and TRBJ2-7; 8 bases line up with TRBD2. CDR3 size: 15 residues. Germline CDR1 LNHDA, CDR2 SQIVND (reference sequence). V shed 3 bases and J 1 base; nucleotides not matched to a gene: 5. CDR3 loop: CASSIVSGNSYEQYF. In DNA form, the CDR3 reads TGTGCCAGTAGTATTGTTAGCGGGAATTCCTACGAGCAGTACTTC.

The CDR3 loop reads CASSYSTAGGDNEQFF. In nucleotides, the CDR3 is TGTGCCAGCAGCTATAGTACAGCGGGAGGTGACAATGAGCAGTTCTTC. The chain recombines TRBV11-2 with TRBJ2-1; 9 bases line up with TRBD2. The ends lost 4 bases at V and 5 bases at J; junction bases unmatched: 9. This CDR3 has 16 amino acids. From germline, CDR1 is SGHAT and CDR2 FQNNGV.

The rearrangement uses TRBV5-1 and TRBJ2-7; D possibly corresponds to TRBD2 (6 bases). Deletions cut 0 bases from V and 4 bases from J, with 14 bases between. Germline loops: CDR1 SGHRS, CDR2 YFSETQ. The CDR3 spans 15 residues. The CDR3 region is CASSLVPGSRYEQYF. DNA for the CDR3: TGCGCCAGCAGCTTGGTTCCCGGGAGCCGATACGAGCAGTACTTC.

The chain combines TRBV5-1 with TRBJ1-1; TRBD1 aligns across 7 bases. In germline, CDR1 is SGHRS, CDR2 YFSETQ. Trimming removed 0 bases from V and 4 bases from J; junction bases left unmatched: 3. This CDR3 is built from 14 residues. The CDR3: CASSLGQGITEAFF. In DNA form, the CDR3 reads TGCGCCAGCAGCTTGGGACAGGGTATCACTGAAGCTTTCTTT.

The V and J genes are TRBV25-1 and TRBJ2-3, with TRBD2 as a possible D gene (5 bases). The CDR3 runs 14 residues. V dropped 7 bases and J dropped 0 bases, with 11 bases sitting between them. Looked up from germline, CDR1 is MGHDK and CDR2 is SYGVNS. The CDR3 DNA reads TGTGCCAGCAACCTGGGGAGTAGCACAGATACGCAGTATTTT. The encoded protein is CASNLGSSTDTQYF.

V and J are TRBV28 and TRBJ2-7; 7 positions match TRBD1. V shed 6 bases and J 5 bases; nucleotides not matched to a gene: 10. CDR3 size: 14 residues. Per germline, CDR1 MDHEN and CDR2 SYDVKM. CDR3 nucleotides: TGTGCCAGCAGCTTGCCCGGGACAGTGAACGAGCAGTACTTC. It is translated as CASSLPGTVNEQYF.

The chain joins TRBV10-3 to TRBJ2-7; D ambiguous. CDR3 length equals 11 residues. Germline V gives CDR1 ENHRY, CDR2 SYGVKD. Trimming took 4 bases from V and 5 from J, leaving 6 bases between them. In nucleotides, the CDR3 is TGTGCCATCAGTGCTGAAGACGAGCAGTACTTC. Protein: CAISAEDEQYF.

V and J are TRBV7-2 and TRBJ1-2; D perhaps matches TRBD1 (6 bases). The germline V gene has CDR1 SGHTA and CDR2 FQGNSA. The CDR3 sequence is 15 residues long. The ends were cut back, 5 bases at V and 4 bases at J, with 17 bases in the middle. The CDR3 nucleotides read TGTGCCAGCAGCCCACCTCAGACAGGCACCTATGGCTACACCTTC. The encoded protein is CASSPPQTGTYGYTF. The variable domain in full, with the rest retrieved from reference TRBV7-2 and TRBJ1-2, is GAGVSQSPSNKVTEKGKDVELRCDPISGHTALYWYRQSLGQGLEFLIYFQGNSAPDKSGLPSDRFSAERTGGSVSTLTIQRTQQEDSAVYLCASSPPQTGTYGYTFGSGTRLTVV.

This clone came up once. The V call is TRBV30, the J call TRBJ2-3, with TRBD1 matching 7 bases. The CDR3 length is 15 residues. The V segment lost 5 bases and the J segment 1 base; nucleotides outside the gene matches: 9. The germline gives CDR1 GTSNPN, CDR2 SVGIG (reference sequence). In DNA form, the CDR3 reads TGTGCCTGGGGTTACTCAGGGGGAGGCACAGATACGCAGTATTTT. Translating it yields CAWGYSGGGTDTQYF.

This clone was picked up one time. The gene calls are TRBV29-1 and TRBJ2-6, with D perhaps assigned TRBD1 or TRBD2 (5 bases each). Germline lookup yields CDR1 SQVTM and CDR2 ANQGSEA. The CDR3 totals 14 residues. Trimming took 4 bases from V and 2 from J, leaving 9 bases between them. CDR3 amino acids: CSVVVGAGANVLTF. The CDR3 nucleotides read TGCAGCGTTGTAGTGGGGGCTGGGGCCAACGTCCTGACTTTC. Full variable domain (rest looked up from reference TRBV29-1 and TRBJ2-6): SAVISQKPSRDICQRGTSLTIQCQVDSQVTMMFWYRQQPGQSLTLIATANQGSEATYESGFVIDKFPISRPNLTFSTLTVSNMSPEDSSIYLCSVVVGAGANVLTFGAGSRLTVL.

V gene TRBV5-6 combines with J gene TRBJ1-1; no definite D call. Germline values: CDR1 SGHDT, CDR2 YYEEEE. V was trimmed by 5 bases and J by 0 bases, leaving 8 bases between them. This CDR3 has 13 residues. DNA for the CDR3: TGTGCCAGCAGGGAGATCATGAACACTGAAGCTTTCTTT. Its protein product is CASREIMNTEAFF.

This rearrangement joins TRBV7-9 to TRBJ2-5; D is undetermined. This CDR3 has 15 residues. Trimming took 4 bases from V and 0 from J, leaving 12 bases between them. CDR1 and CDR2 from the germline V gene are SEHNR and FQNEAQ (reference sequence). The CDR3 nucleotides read TGTGCCAGCAGCTCGATGACACCGTACCAAGAGACCCAGTACTTC. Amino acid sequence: CASSSMTPYQETQYF.

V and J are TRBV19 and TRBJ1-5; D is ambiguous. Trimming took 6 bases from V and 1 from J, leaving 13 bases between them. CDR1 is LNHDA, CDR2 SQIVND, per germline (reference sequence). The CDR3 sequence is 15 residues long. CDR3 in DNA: TGTGCCAGTAGCATCCAGTGGATGAGCAATCAGCCCCAGCATTTT. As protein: CASSIQWMSNQPQHF.

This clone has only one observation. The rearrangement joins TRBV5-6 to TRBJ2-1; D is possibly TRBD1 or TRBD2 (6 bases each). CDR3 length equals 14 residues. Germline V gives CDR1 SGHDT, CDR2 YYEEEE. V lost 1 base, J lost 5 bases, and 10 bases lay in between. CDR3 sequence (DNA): TGTGCCAGCAGCTTGAGGGGGGACCACAATGAGCAGTTCTTC. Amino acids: CASSLRGDHNEQFF.

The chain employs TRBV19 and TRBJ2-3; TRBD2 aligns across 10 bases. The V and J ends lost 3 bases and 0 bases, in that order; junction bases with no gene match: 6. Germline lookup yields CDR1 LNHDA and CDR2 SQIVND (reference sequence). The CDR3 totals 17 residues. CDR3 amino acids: CASSMRVTSGSTDTQYF. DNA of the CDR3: TGTGCCAGTAGTATGAGGGTGACTAGCGGGAGCACAGATACGCAGTATTTT.

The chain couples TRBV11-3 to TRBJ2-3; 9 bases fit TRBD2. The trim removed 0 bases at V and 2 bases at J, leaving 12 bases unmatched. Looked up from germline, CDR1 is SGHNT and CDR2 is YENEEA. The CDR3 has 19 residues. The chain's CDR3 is CASSLDSGISGGDTDTQYF. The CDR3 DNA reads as TGTGCCAGCAGCTTAGATTCTGGGATTAGCGGGGGAGACACAGATACGCAGTATTTT.